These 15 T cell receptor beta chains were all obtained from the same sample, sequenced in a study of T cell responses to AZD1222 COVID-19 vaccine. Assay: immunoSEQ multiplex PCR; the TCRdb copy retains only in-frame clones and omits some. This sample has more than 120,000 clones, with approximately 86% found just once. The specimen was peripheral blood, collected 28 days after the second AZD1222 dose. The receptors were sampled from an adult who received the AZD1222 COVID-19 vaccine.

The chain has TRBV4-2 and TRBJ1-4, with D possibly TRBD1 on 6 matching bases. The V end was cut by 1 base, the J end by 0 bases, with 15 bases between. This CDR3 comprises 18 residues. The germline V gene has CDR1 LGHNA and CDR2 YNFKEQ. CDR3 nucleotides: TGTGCCAGCAGCCAAGCGGCAGGGGCCGACGCAACTAATGAAAAACTGTTTTTT. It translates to CASSQAAGADATNEKLFF.

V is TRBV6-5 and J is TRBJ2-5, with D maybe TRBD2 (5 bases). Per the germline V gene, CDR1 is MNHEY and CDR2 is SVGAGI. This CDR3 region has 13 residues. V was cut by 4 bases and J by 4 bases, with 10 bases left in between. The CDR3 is CASSLPGVETQYF. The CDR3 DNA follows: TGTGCCAGCAGTTTGCCCGGGGTAGAGACCCAGTACTTC.

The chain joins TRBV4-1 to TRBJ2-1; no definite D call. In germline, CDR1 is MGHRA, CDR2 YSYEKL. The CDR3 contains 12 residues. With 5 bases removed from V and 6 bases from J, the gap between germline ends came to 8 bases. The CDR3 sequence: CASSSVANEQFF. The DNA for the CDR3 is TGCGCCAGCAGCTCGGTAGCCAATGAGCAGTTCTTC.

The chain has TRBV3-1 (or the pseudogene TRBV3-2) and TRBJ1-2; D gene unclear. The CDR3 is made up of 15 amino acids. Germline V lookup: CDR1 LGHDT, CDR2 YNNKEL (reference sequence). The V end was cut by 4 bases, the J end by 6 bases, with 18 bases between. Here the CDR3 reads CASSLSHLGGHGYTF. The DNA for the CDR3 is TGTGCCAGCAGCCTTTCCCACTTGGGAGGTCATGGCTACACCTTC.

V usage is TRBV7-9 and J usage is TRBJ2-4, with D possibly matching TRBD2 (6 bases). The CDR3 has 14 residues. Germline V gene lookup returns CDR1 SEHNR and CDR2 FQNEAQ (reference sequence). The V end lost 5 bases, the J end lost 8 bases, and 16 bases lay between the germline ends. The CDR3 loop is CASSQRVGSDIQYF. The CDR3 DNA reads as TGTGCCAGCAGCCAACGGGTCGGGAGCGACATTCAGTACTTC.

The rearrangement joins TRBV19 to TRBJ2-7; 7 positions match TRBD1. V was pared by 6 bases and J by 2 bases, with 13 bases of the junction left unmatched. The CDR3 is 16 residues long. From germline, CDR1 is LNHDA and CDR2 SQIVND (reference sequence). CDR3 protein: CASRALTGTSTYEQYF. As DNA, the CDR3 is TGTGCCAGTAGAGCCCTGACAGGGACCAGTACCTACGAGCAGTACTTC. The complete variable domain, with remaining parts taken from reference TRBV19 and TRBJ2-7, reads DGGITQSPKYLFRKEGQNVTLSCEQNLNHDAMYWYRQDPGQGLRLIYYSQIVNDFQKGDIAEGYSVSREKKESFPLTVTSAQKNPTAFYLCASRALTGTSTYEQYFGPGTRLTVT.

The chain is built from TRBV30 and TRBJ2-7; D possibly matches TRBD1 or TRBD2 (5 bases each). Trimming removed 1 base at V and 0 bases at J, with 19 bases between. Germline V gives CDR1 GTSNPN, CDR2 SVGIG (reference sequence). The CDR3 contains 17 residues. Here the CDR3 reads CAWSAVGTRGRSYEQYF. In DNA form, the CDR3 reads TGTGCCTGGAGTGCCGTAGGAACTCGGGGCCGCTCCTACGAGCAGTACTTC.

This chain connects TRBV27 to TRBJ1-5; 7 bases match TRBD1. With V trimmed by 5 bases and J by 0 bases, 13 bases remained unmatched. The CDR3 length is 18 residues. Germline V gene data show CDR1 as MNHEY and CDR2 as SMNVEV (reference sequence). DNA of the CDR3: TGTGCCAGCAGTCCTCGACAGGGATGGGGGTATAGCAATCAGCCCCAGCATTTT. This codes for CASSPRQGWGYSNQPQHF.

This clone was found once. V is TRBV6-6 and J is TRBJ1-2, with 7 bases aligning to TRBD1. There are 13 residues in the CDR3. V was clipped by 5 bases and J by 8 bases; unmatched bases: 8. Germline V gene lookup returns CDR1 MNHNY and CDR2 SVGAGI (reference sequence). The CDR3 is CASSIRQGEGYTF. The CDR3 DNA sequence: TGTGCCAGCAGTATCAGACAGGGTGAAGGCTACACCTTC.

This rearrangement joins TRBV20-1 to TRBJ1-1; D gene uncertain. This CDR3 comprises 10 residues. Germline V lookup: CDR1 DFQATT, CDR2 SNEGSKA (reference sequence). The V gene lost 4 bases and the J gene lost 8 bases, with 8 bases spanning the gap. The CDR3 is CSATQLEAFF. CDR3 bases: TGCAGTGCTACTCAGCTCGAAGCTTTCTTT.

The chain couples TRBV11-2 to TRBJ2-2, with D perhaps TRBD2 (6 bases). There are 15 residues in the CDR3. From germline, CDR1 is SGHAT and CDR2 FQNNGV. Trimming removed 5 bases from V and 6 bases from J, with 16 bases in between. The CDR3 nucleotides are TGTGCCAGCAGCCTCGGGACTTTTTTGGCCGGGGAGCTGTTTTTT. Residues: CASSLGTFLAGELFF.

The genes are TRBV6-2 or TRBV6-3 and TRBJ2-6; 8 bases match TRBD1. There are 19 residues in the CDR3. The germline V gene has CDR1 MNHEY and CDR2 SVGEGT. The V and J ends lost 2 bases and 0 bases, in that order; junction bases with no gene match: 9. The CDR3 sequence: CASSYRRQGANSGANVLTF. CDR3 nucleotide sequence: TGTGCCAGCAGTTACCGGAGGCAGGGGGCCAACTCTGGGGCCAACGTCCTGACTTTC.

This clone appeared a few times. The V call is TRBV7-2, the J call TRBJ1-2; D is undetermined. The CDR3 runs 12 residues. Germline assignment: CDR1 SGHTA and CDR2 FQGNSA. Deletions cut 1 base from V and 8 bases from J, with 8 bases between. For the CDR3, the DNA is TGTGCCAGCAGCTTAGGTTCGGGAGGCTACACCTTC. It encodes CASSLGSGGYTF.

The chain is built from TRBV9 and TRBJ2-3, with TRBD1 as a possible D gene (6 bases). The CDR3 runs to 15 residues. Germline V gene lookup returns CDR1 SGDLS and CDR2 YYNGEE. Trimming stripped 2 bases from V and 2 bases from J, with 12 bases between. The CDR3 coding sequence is TGTGCCAGCAGCGTTAGGACAGACTACACAGATACGCAGTATTTT. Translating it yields CASSVRTDYTDTQYF.

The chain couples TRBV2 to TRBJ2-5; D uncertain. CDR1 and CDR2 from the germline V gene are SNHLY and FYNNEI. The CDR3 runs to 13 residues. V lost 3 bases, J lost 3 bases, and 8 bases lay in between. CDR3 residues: CASSDVGKETQYF. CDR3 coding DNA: TGTGCCAGCAGTGACGTGGGGAAAGAGACCCAGTACTTC.